The clone carrying this T cell receptor (beta chain) has only a few counts. Antigen specificity is unknown. This entry belongs to a study of post-analysis software for immune sequencing data. Whole-study results and caveats: Among five TRBV segments more frequent in patients than controls were TRBV5-6, TRBV5-1 and TRBV20-1.

The germline CDR1 and CDR2 sequences are SQVTM and ANQGSEA. This CDR3 region has 12 residues. The ends were cut back, 4 bases at V and 7 bases at J, with 11 bases in the middle. The library was made from cDNA and included unique molecular identifiers. Each batch of roughly 0.95 to 10 million T cells produced roughly 500,000 cDNA molecules. TCRdb called the PCR reads again in MiXCR, with one record for every CDR3 protein. Of 380,000 or so distinct CDR3 sequences listed, approximately 33% were seen once; the top ten hold roughly an eighth. Sequencing was carried out using blood. The chain uses TRBV29-1 and TRBJ2-1, with TRBD2 as a possible D gene (7 bases). The sequence was obtained from a girl aged 5-17 years with multiple sclerosis. The CDR3 coding sequence is TGCAGCGTTGTTCGGGGGGCGAATGAGCAGTTCTTC. Translated, it gives CSVVRGANEQFF.